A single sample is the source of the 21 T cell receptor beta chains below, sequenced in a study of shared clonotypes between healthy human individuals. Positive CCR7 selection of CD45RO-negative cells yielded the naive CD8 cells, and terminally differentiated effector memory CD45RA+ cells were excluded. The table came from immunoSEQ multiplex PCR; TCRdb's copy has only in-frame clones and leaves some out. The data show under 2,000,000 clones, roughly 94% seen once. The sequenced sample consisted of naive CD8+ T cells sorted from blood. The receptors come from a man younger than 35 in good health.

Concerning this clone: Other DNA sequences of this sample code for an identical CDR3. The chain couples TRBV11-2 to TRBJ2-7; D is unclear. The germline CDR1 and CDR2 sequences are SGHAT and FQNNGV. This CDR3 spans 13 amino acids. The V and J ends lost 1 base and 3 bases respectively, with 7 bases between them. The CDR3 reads CASSLGPVYEQYF. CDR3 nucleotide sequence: TGTGCCAGCAGCTTAGGTCCGGTCTACGAGCAGTACTTC.

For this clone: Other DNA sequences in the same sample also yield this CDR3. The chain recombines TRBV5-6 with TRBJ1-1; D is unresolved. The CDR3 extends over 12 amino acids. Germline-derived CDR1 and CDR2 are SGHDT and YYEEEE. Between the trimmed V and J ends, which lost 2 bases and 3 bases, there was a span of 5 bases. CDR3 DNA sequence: TGTGCCAGCAGCTTTTTTGACACTGAAGCTTTCTTT. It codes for CASSFFDTEAFF.

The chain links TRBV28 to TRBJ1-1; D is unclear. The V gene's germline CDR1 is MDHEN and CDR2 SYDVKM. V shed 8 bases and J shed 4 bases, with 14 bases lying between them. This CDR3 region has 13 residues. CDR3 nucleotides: TGTGCCAGCCTTGCGGGATGGGGCACTGAAGCTTTCTTT. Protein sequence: CASLAGWGTEAFF.

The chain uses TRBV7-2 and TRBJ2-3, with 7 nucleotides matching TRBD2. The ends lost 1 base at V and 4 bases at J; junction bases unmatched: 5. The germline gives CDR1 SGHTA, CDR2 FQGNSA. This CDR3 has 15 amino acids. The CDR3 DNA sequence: TGTGCCAGCAGCTTAGGCGGGAGTGGCGCAGATACGCAGTATTTT. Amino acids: CASSLGGSGADTQYF.

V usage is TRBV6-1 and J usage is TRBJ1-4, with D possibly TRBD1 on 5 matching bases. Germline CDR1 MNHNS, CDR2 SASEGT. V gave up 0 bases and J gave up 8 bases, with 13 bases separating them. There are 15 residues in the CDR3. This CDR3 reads CASSEAGDGWEKLFF. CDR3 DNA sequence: TGTGCCAGCAGTGAAGCAGGGGACGGGTGGGAAAAACTGTTTTTT.

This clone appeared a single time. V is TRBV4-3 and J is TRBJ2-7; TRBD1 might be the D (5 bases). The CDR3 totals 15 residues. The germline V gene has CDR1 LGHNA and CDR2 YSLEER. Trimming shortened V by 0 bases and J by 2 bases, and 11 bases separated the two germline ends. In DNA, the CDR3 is TGCGCCAGCAGCCAAGATGCAGGGTCCCCCTACGAGCAGTACTTC. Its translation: CASSQDAGSPYEQYF.

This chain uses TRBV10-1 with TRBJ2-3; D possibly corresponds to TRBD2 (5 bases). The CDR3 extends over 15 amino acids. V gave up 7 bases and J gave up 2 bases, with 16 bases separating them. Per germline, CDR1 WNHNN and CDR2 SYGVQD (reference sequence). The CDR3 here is CASNDWRVTTDTQYF. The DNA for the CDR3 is TGCGCCAGCAACGACTGGCGGGTGACCACAGATACGCAGTATTTT.

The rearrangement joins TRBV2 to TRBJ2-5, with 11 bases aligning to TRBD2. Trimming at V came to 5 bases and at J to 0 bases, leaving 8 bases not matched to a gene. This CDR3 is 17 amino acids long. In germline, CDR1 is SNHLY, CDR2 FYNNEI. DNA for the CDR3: TGTGCCAGCAGTCGATTCTCTAGCGGGGGGTACCAAGAGACCCAGTACTTC. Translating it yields CASSRFSSGGYQETQYF.

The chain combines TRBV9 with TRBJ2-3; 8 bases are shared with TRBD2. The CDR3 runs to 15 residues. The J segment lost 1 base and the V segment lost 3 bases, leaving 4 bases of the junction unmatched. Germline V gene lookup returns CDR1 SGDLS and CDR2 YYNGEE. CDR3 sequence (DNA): TGTGCCAGCAGCGGGACTAGCACAGGCACAGATACGCAGTATTTT. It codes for CASSGTSTGTDTQYF.

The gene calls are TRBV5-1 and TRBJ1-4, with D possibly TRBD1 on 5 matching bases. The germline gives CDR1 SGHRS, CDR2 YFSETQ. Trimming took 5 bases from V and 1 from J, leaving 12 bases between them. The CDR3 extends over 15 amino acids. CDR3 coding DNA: TGCGCCAGCAGGGAATCGGGGGAAACTAATGAAAAACTGTTTTTT. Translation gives CASRESGETNEKLFF.

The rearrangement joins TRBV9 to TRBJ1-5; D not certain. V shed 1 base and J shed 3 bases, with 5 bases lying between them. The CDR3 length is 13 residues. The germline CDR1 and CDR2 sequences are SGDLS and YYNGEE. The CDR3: CASSVLDNQPQHF. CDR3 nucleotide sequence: TGTGCCAGCAGCGTACTGGACAATCAGCCCCAGCATTTT.

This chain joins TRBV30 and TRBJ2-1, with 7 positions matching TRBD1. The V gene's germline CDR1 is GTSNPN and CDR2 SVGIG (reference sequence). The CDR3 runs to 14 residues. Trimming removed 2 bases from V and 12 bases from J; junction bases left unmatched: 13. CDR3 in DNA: TGTGCCTGGAGTCGTACAGGGGTCGTCGATACGCAGTTCTTC. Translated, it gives CAWSRTGVVDTQFF.

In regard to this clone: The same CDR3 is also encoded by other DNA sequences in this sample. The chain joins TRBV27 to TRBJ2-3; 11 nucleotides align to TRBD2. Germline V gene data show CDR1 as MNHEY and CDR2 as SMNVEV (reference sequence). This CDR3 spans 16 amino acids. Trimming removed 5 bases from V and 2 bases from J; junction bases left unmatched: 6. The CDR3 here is CASSLLAGGPTDTQYF. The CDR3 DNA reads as TGTGCCAGCAGTCTCTTAGCGGGAGGGCCCACAGATACGCAGTATTTT.

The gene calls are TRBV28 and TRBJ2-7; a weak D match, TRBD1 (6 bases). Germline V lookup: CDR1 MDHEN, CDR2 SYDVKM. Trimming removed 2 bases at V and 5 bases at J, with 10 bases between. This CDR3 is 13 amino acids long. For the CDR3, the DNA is TGTGCCAGCAGTTTACTGGGGGCCCACGAGCAGTACTTC. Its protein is CASSLLGAHEQYF.

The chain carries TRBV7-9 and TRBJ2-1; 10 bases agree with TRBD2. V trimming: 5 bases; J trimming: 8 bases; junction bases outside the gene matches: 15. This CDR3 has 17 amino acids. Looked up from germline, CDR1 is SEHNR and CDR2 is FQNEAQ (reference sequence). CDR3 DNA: TGTGCCAGCAGCAATAGACTAGCGGGTCTTCCGGGGGATGAGCAGTTCTTC. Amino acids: CASSNRLAGLPGDEQFF.

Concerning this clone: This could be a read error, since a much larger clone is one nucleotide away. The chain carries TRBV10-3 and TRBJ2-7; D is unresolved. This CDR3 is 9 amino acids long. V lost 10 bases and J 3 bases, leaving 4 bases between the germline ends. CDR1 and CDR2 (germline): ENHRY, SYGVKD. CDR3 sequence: CASVYEQYF. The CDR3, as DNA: TGTGCCAGCGTCTACGAGCAGTACTTC.

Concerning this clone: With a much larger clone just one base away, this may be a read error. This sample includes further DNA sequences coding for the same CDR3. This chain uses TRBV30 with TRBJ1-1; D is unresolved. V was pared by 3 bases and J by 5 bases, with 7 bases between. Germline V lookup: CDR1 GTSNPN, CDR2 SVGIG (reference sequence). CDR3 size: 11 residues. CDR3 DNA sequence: TGTGCCTGGAGCGTTGGGACTGAAGCTTTCTTT. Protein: CAWSVGTEAFF.

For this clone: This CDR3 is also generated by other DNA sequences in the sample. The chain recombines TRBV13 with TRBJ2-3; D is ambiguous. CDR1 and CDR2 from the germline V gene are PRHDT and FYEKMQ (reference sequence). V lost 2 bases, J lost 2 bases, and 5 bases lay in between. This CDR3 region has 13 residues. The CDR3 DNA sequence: TGTGCCAGCAGCTTACCCTCCACAGATACGCAGTATTTT. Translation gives CASSLPSTDTQYF.

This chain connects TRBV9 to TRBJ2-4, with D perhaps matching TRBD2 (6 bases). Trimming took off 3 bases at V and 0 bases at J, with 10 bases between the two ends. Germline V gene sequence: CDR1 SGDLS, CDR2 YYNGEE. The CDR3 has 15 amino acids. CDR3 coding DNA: TGTGCCAGCAGCGCGAGCGGGCTAGCCAAAAACATTCAGTACTTC. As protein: CASSASGLAKNIQYF.

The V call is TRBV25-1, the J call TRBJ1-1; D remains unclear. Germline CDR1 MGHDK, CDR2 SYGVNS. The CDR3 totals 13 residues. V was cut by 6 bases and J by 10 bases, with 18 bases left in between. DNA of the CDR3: TGTGCCAGCAGCCCTCTTGAGGCTTTTGGAGCTTTCTTT. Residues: CASSPLEAFGAFF.

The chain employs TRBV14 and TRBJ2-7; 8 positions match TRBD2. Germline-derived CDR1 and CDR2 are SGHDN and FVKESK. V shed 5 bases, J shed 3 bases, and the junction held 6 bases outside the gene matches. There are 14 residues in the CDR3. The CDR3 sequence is CASSARLAFYEQYF. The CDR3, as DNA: TGTGCCAGCAGCGCCCGACTAGCGTTCTACGAGCAGTACTTC. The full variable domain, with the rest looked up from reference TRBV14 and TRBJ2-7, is EAGVTQFPSHSVIEKGQTVTLRCDPISGHDNLYWYRRVMGKEIKFLLHFVKESKQDESGMPNNRFLAERTGGTYSTLKVQPAELEDSGVYFCASSARLAFYEQYFGPGTRLTVT.